The rows below give T cell receptor beta chains drawn from one sample of a study of OX40 agonist ivuxolimab in advanced cancers. TCRdb keeps only in-frame clones here, not all; method: immunoSEQ multiplex PCR. The sample holds about 65,000 clones, roughly 80% seen once. Material: CD4+ or CD8+ T cells sorted from blood, obtained in a trial of the OX40 agonist ivuxolimab. Every receptor here comes from an adult with an advanced solid tumor such as melanoma, head and neck, liver or kidney cancer. CDR3s include the opening cysteine and the closing phenylalanine or tryptophan. Each record gives: clone size, J gene, V gene, D gene, CDR3 DNA, CDR3 protein. The D gene is left open where the match is weak. Clone size is shown for a subset of rows, as once, few, many or a class of expanded clone.

size: -; J: TRBJ2-1; V: TRBV27; D: TRBD1; DNA: TGTGCCAGCAGGACAGGGGGCAATGAGCAGTTCTTC; CDR3: CASRTGGNEQFF
size: -; J: TRBJ2-1; V: TRBV5-1; D: TRBD1; DNA: TGCGCCAGCAGCTTTGGGACAGACAATGAGCAGTTCTTC; CDR3: CASSFGTDNEQFF
size: -; J: TRBJ2-2; V: TRBV7-9; D: -; DNA: TGTGCCAGCAGCTTAGGGGTGGGGGACACCGGGGAGCTGTTTTTT; CDR3: CASSLGVGDTGELFF
size: -; J: TRBJ1-4; V: TRBV15; D: -; DNA: TGTGCCACCAGCAGAGTTGGACTGGAAGAAAAACTGTTTTTT; CDR3: CATSRVGLEEKLFF
size: -; J: TRBJ2-5; V: TRBV5-1; D: -; DNA: TGCGCCAGCAGCTTCGCAGGGGGGAAAGAGACCCAGTACTTC; CDR3: CASSFAGGKETQYF
size: -; J: TRBJ2-3; V: TRBV9; D: TRBD2; DNA: TGTGCCAGCAGCTCCAGGGCCGGGCTAGCGGGAGCTATGGATACGCAGTATTTT; CDR3: CASSSRAGLAGAMDTQYF
size: few; J: TRBJ1-1; V: TRBV2; D: -; DNA: TGTGCCAGCAGTTCCGAGGGGAACACTGAAGCTTTCTTT; CDR3: CASSSEGNTEAFF
size: -; J: TRBJ2-7; V: TRBV7-9; D: -; DNA: TGTGCCAGCAGCTTAGGCCGGGATGGCCCCTACGAGCAGTACTTC; CDR3: CASSLGRDGPYEQYF
size: -; J: TRBJ2-3; V: TRBV19; D: TRBD2; DNA: TGTGCCAGGGGGACTAGCGGGAGGTCGGGCACAGATACGCAGTATTTT; CDR3: CARGTSGRSGTDTQYF
size: once; J: TRBJ1-4; V: TRBV2; D: -; DNA: TGTGCCAGCAGTTTTCAAGAGGCTAATGAAAAACTGTTTTTT; CDR3: CASSFQEANEKLFF
size: -; J: TRBJ2-1; V: TRBV5-1; D: TRBD1; DNA: TGCGCCAGCAGCCAGGGGGCAAAGGACGAGCAGTTCTTC; CDR3: CASSQGAKDEQFF
size: -; J: TRBJ2-1; V: TRBV11-2; D: TRBD2; DNA: TGTGCCAGCAGCACCCAGATTGCCAGCGGGGTCTACAATGAGCAGTTCTTC; CDR3: CASSTQIASGVYNEQFF
size: -; J: TRBJ2-7; V: TRBV18; D: -; DNA: TGTGCCAGCTCGACGGCGACAGCCTACGAGCAGTACTTC; CDR3: CASSTATAYEQYF
size: -; J: TRBJ2-2; V: TRBV5-1; D: -; DNA: TGCGCCAGCAGCCGACAGGCTGACCCCGGGGAGCTGTTTTTT; CDR3: CASSRQADPGELFF
size: -; J: TRBJ2-5; V: TRBV6-6; D: -; DNA: TGTGCCAGCAGTTACTCTCAAGAGACCCAGTACTTC; CDR3: CASSYSQETQYF
size: -; J: TRBJ1-2; V: TRBV10-1; D: -; DNA: TGCGCCAGCAGTAATTCGGGACAAAGCGGCTACACCTTC; CDR3: CASSNSGQSGYTF
size: -; J: TRBJ1-1; V: TRBV12-5; D: -; DNA: TGTGCTAGTGGTTTGGTACCTAGAGTCTTT; CDR3: CASGLVPRVF